The clone carrying this T cell receptor beta chain was counted a few times. From the RACE reads, TCRdb called clonotypes with MiXCR, one entry per CDR3 protein. Seen here are some 350,000 distinct CDR3 sequences, around 7% observed once, and the top ten hold about 8%. The data originate from a study of human T cells and chemical hapten exposure. The time point was: patch test 1, 2 weeks after DPC sensitization. Treatment described: therapeutic diphenylcyclopropenone sensitization with weekly scalp DPC. The germline CDR1 and CDR2 sequences are KGHSH and LQKENI. V was cut by 2 bases and J by 5 bases, with 24 bases left in between. The CDR3 consists of 18 residues.

This rearrangement joins TRBV18 to TRBJ2-5; D perhaps matches TRBD1 (6 bases). This receptor was taken from a woman aged 18-30 years with alopecia areata. Some clones in this sample may be carry-over from other donors' samples. The material was whole blood, obtained in connection with sensitization to the hapten diphenylcyclopropenone (DPC). The CDR3 DNA is TGTGCCAGCTCACCAGAAGCACTAACTACAGGGTCAAGGGAGACCCAGTACTTC. This translates into CASSPEALTTGSRETQYF.